This is a list of T cell receptor beta chains from one sample in a study of cytomegalovirus exposure and HLA in healthy donors. Method: immunoSEQ multiplex PCR; TCRdb's copy keeps in-frame clones and lacks some. The table lists 95,000 to 150,000 clones, roughly 72% of them singletons. Material: PBMCs. The receptors were sampled from a man aged 35 to 55 in good health and CMV-seropositive. The CDR3 runs from the conserved cysteine through the conserved F or W. A D gene is named only where the DNA matches it firmly. The size of a clone is reported for some rows only, either as once, few or many, or as a class for expanded clones.

>TRBV14|NA|TRBJ1-2|NA
TGTGCCAGCAGCCACGATACAGGGCGTCTTGGCTACACCTTC
CASSHDTGRLGYTF
>TRBV10-3|NA|TRBJ2-1|TRBD2
TGTGCCATCAGTGATGGTAGGAAGCTAGCGGCCGGGAATGAGCAGTTCTTC
CAISDGRKLAAGNEQFF
>TRBV6-1|few|TRBJ1-5|TRBD1
TGTGCCAGCGAATACAGGGGAATGAATCAGCCCCAGCATTTT
CASEYRGMNQPQHF
>TRBV11-2|NA|TRBJ2-5|TRBD1
TGTGCCAGCAGCTTAGTCCTCCGAGGACAGGGAGTGGCGGAGACCCAGTACTTC
CASSLVLRGQGVAETQYF
>TRBV30|NA|TRBJ2-7|TRBD1
TGTGCCTGGAGTTTTCGGAAAACAGGACAGGGGGCCTCCGAGCAGTACTTC
CAWSFRKTGQGASEQYF
>TRBV7-2|once|TRBJ2-7|TRBD1
TGTGCCAGCAGCTTATGGGACAGGGGAGCCGAGCAGTACTTC
CASSLWDRGAEQYF
>TRBV5-1|NA|TRBJ1-2|TRBD1
TGCGCCAGCAGCAGCGGGACAGGCACAGACTATGGCTACACCTTC
CASSSGTGTDYGYTF
>TRBV13|few|TRBJ1-2|TRBD1
TGTGCCAGCAGCCCCGACAGGGGGCAAAGGGGCTACACCTTC
CASSPDRGQRGYTF
>TRBV5-1|NA|TRBJ2-1|TRBD2
TGCGCCAGCAGCTTGAGCGGGGGGACCGGGAATGAGCAGTTCTTC
CASSLSGGTGNEQFF
>TRBV5-1|NA|TRBJ2-2|TRBD1
TGCGCCAGCACCTATACAGGGGGCTCCGGGGAGCTGTTTTTT
CASTYTGGSGELFF
>TRBV5-1|NA|TRBJ1-1|NA
TGCGCCAGCAGCTTGAGCAGGGGGAACACTGAAGCTTTCTTT
CASSLSRGNTEAFF
>TRBV27|NA|TRBJ1-3|NA
TGTGCCAGCAGTTTAAACGCGGTGAGCTCTGGAAACACCATATATTTT
CASSLNAVSSGNTIYF
>TRBV29-1|once|TRBJ1-5|NA
TGCAGCGTTACCAGTTACAATCAGCCCCAGCATTTT
CSVTSYNQPQHF
>TRBV2|NA|TRBJ2-5|TRBD1
TGTGCCAGCCGATTAGGGACAGGGTCCCAGTACTTC
CASRLGTGSQYF
>TRBV15|NA|TRBJ1-6|NA
TGTGCCACCAGCAGAGGAGAGTTTTCACCCCTCCACTTT
CATSRGEFSPLHF
>TRBV11-2|NA|TRBJ1-1|NA
TGTGCCAGCAGCCCGCGTGGGAGGGATACTGAAGCTTTCTTT
CASSPRGRDTEAFF
>TRBV29-1|NA|TRBJ1-1|NA
TGCAGCGTTGACACGGGGATCACTGAAGCTTTCTTT
CSVDTGITEAFF
>TRBV5-4|NA|TRBJ2-5|NA
TGTGCCAGCAGCTTGGGGCAGTCCCAAGAGACCCAGTACTTC
CASSLGQSQETQYF
>TRBV7-2|NA|TRBJ2-5|NA
TGTGCCAGCAGCCCTCTAAAAACGGTTCAAGAGACCCAGTACTTC
CASSPLKTVQETQYF
>TRBV5-5|NA|TRBJ2-1|TRBD2
TGTGCCAGCAGCTTGGGGACTAGCGGGGGGGCCGGGCAGTTCTTC
CASSLGTSGGAGQFF
>TRBV14|NA|TRBJ2-1|TRBD2
TGTGCCAGCAGCCAGCCTACTAGCGGACTTTGGATGGACAATGAGCAGTTCTTC
CASSQPTSGLWMDNEQFF
>TRBV27|NA|TRBJ1-6|TRBD1
TGTGCCAGCAGCAAAAGAAACCCCCGGGACAGTCCATATAATTCACCCCTCCACTTT
CASSKRNPRDSPYNSPLHF
>TRBV27|NA|TRBJ2-7|TRBD2
TGTGCCAGCATGGCCCAGGGACTAGCGGGAGACGAGCAGTACTTC
CASMAQGLAGDEQYF
>TRBV15|few|TRBJ2-7|TRBD1
TGTGCCACCAGCAGAGAGGGACAGGGTCCCTACGAGCAGTACTTC
CATSREGQGPYEQYF
>TRBV6-5|NA|TRBJ2-5|NA
TGTGCCAGCAGTTACGTTGCGGGGCAAGAGACCCAGTACTTC
CASSYVAGQETQYF
>TRBV28|few|TRBJ1-4|TRBD1
TGTGCCAGCAGTCGGACAGGGTGGAGTGAAAAACTGTTTTTT
CASSRTGWSEKLFF